The 8 T cell receptor beta chains presented below share a single source sample, sequenced in a study of T cell changes during pregnancy in multiple sclerosis. Only in-frame clones appear in the TCRdb table, and some are missing; sequencing was by immunoSEQ multiplex PCR. This repertoire shows under 30,000 clones, just over 90% found once; its top ten account for about 0.45%. This specimen consisted of CD4+ T cells from peripheral blood mononuclear cells, obtained after pregnancy. All receptors derive from a female donor with multiple sclerosis, enrolled in a pregnancy study.

The rearrangement joins TRBV7-8 to TRBJ2-3; possible D gene TRBD1, 6 bases. This CDR3 comprises 16 residues. Deletions cut 4 bases from V and 0 bases from J, with 14 bases between. The germline gives CDR1 SGHVS, CDR2 FQNEAQ. The CDR3 here is CASSSERTASTDTQYF. CDR3 nucleotide sequence: TGTGCCAGCAGCTCAGAAAGGACAGCTAGCACAGATACGCAGTATTTT.

The V call is TRBV7-8, the J call TRBJ1-1; unclear D gene. V lost 1 base to trimming and J lost 3 bases, with 12 bases between them. The CDR3 length is 15 residues. Per the germline V gene, CDR1 is SGHVS and CDR2 is FQNEAQ. CDR3 bases: TGTGCCAGCAGCTTAGTTGCCTCGCCGGACACTGAAGCTTTCTTT. Its translation is CASSLVASPDTEAFF.

J is TRBJ1-3 and V is TRBV11-1; TRBD1 matches 7 bases. Germline trimming cut 2 bases from V and 3 bases from J; bases unmatched to any gene: 4. The CDR3 totals 15 residues. Germline V gives CDR1 SGHAT, CDR2 FQDESV (reference sequence). The chain's CDR3 is CASSLHRGVGNTIYF. The CDR3 region has the DNA TGTGCCAGCAGCTTACACAGGGGAGTTGGAAACACCATATATTTT.

As to this clone: At one end, the junction sequence differs from germline, possibly due to a read error. The chain employs TRBV6-5 and TRBJ1-2; D call uncertain. CDR1 and CDR2 from the germline V gene are MNHEY and SVGAGI. The CDR3 totals 14 residues. The CDR3 coding sequence is TGTGCCAGCAGTTACTCGGAGCTCTTCTATGACTACACCTTC. Protein: CASSYSELFYDYTF.

The chain carries TRBV4-1 and TRBJ2-7; a possible D gene is TRBD2 (5 bases). V gave up 4 bases and J gave up 7 bases, with 20 bases separating them. Germline loops: CDR1 MGHRA, CDR2 YSYEKL. The CDR3 extends over 15 amino acids. The DNA of the CDR3 is TGCGCCAGCAGCCTTACAGATCGGCCTCCGGGGGAGCAGTACTTC. Translated, it gives CASSLTDRPPGEQYF.

V usage is TRBV9 and J usage is TRBJ2-2; perhaps TRBD2 as D (7 bases). CDR3 size: 15 residues. The V gene's germline CDR1 is SGDLS and CDR2 YYNGEE. With 3 bases removed from V and 3 bases from J, the gap between germline ends came to 12 bases. The CDR3 loop reads CASSEGGQYTGELFF. The CDR3 DNA is TGTGCCAGCAGCGAGGGGGGGCAGTACACCGGGGAGCTGTTTTTT.

V is TRBV30 and J is TRBJ2-1; 7 nucleotides line up with TRBD1. The germline CDR1 and CDR2 sequences are GTSNPN and SVGIG (reference sequence). Trimming at V came to 2 bases and at J to 6 bases, leaving 10 bases not matched to a gene. This CDR3 comprises 15 residues. Written as DNA, the CDR3 is TGTGCCTGGAGTTCCGGGACAGCGCTAATCAATGAGCAGTTCTTC. As protein: CAWSSGTALINEQFF.

The chain links TRBV30 to TRBJ1-5; weak D call: TRBD1 (5 bases). Trimming pared 1 base from V and 5 bases from J, leaving 15 bases between. This CDR3 is 15 amino acids long. The germline V gene has CDR1 GTSNPN and CDR2 SVGIG (reference sequence). For the CDR3, the DNA is TGTGCCTGGAGTGCAGGGTACAATTTCGATCAGCCCCAGCATTTT. As protein: CAWSAGYNFDQPQHF.